The 13 T cell receptor beta chains given below trace back to one sample, sequenced in a study of blood T cell repertoires in COVID-19. Profiled with immunoSEQ multiplex PCR; TCRdb holds only in-frame clones, not every one. Of about 180,000 clones listed, 80% to 90% are singletons. Source material: peripheral blood. The receptor set was obtained from a man aged 40-49 years with active or convalescent COVID-19.

The chain employs TRBV7-9 and TRBJ2-2; D might be TRBD2 (7 bases). The CDR3 loop spans 18 amino acids. Per germline, CDR1 SEHNR and CDR2 FQNEAQ (reference sequence). Trimming removed 1 base from V and 5 bases from J, with 20 bases in between. This CDR3 reads CASSLVGRRGRRTGELFF. The DNA for the CDR3 is TGTGCCAGCAGCTTAGTTGGGCGGCGGGGGCGGCGGACCGGGGAGCTGTTTTTT.

The rearrangement joins TRBV30 to TRBJ1-3, with unresolved D. CDR1 and CDR2 (germline): GTSNPN, SVGIG (reference sequence). The CDR3 sequence is 12 residues long. Trimming pared 5 bases from V and 3 bases from J, leaving 8 bases between. DNA for the CDR3: TGTGCCTGGGGCAACATTGGAAACACCATATATTTT. Its protein product is CAWGNIGNTIYF.

The chain uses TRBV6-5 and TRBJ1-2, with D possibly being TRBD1 (5 bases). This CDR3 spans 16 amino acids. V was trimmed by 0 bases and J by 0 bases, leaving 11 bases between them. The germline V gene encodes CDR1 MNHEY and CDR2 SVGAGI. CDR3 bases: TGTGCCAGCAGTTACTCGACAGTTCGAGCTAACTATGGCTACACCTTC. This gives the protein CASSYSTVRANYGYTF.

The CDR3 here is CASSQESVLDSSSGNTIYF. The CDR3 region has the DNA TGTGCCAGCAGCCAAGAGAGCGTTCTGGACAGCAGCTCTGGAAACACCATATATTTT. The gene calls are TRBV3-1 (or the pseudogene TRBV3-2) and TRBJ1-3; D possibly corresponds to TRBD1 (6 bases). The ends were cut back, 0 bases at V and 0 bases at J, with 18 bases in the middle. In germline, CDR1 is LGHDT, CDR2 YNNKEL (reference sequence). CDR3 length: 19 residues.

This chain connects TRBV7-3 to TRBJ2-1; possible D gene TRBD2, 6 bases. The CDR3 length is 14 residues. CDR1 and CDR2 from the germline V gene are SGHTA and FQGTGA. Trimming took 5 bases from V and 8 from J, leaving 16 bases between them. For the CDR3, the DNA is TGTGCCAGCAGCCCATTTCCGGGGGTATATGAGCAGTTCTTC. Amino acids: CASSPFPGVYEQFF.

There are a few counts of this clone. The chain joins TRBV7-9 to TRBJ1-1; 10 positions agree with TRBD1. The V and J ends lost 8 bases and 0 bases, in that order; junction bases with no gene match: 6. The CDR3 spans 15 residues. CDR1 is SEHNR and CDR2 is FQNEAQ in the germline V gene (reference sequence). The CDR3 loop is CASGTGDYMNTEAFF. CDR3 nucleotide sequence: TGTGCCAGCGGGACAGGGGATTATATGAACACTGAAGCTTTCTTT.

This clone was recorded once. At the DNA level, this CDR3 is encoded by other sequences in the same sample as well. The CDR3 here is CASSLRTGLSNEQFF. The CDR3 DNA follows: TGTGCCAGCAGCTTGAGGACAGGGCTAAGTAATGAGCAGTTCTTC. This chain links TRBV7-2 with TRBJ2-1; 8 bases fit TRBD1. This CDR3 has 15 amino acids. J lost 7 bases, V lost 3 bases, and 8 bases had no gene match. Germline CDR1 SGHTA, CDR2 FQGNSA.

This chain uses TRBV4-1 with TRBJ2-1, with D maybe TRBD1 (6 bases). The CDR3 runs 17 residues. Germline-derived CDR1 and CDR2 are MGHRA and YSYEKL. The V end was cut by 8 bases, the J end by 0 bases, with 20 bases between. In DNA, the CDR3 is TGCGCCAGCGGGGGTGTAAAAGGGGGTGGCTCCTACAATGAGCAGTTCTTC. It codes for CASGGVKGGGSYNEQFF.

This clone was seen a single time. The chain has TRBV6-1 and TRBJ1-5, with 8 bases matching TRBD1. The J segment lost 4 bases and the V segment lost 3 bases, leaving 8 bases of the junction unmatched. The CDR3 extends over 16 amino acids. The V gene's germline CDR1 is MNHNS and CDR2 SASEGT. CDR3 DNA sequence: TGTGCCAGCAGTGATGGGTTATGGGACAGGAATCAGCCCCAGCATTTT. Translating gives CASSDGLWDRNQPQHF.

The chain has TRBV6-4 and TRBJ2-7; 7 bases match TRBD2. The ends lost 8 bases at V and 6 bases at J; junction bases unmatched: 16. Germline V CDR1 and CDR2: MRHNA, SNTAGT. This CDR3 is built from 15 residues. CDR3: CASPAGRGRAAEQYF. DNA for the CDR3: TGTGCCAGCCCAGCGGGGAGGGGACGGGCGGCCGAGCAGTACTTC.

The CDR3 nucleotides read TGTGCCAGCACCTTAAGCGCGGGAGATACGCAGTATTTT. This gives the protein CASTLSAGDTQYF. The chain has TRBV12-3 or TRBV12-4 and TRBJ2-3; weak D call: TRBD2 (5 bases). V shed 7 bases and J shed 5 bases, with 13 bases lying between them. The CDR3 length is 13 residues.

In its sample, this clone was seen a few times. The chain employs TRBV6-2 or TRBV6-3 and TRBJ1-5, with a weak D call TRBD1 (6 bases). The CDR3 is made up of 14 amino acids. Germline CDR1 is MNHEY and CDR2 is SVGEGT. V lost 5 bases and J lost 5, with 13 bases in between. The CDR3 region is CASSITGSYQPQHF. The CDR3 coding sequence is TGTGCCAGCAGTATCACAGGGTCTTATCAGCCCCAGCATTTT.

V gene TRBV28 combines with J gene TRBJ2-1; perhaps TRBD1 as D (6 bases). CDR1 MDHEN and CDR2 SYDVKM come from the germline V gene. Between the trimmed V and J ends, which lost 8 bases and 0 bases, there was a span of 14 bases. CDR3 length: 15 amino acids. This chain's CDR3 is CASVLGQSSYNEQFF. The CDR3, as DNA: TGTGCCAGCGTCCTCGGACAGAGCTCCTACAATGAGCAGTTCTTC.